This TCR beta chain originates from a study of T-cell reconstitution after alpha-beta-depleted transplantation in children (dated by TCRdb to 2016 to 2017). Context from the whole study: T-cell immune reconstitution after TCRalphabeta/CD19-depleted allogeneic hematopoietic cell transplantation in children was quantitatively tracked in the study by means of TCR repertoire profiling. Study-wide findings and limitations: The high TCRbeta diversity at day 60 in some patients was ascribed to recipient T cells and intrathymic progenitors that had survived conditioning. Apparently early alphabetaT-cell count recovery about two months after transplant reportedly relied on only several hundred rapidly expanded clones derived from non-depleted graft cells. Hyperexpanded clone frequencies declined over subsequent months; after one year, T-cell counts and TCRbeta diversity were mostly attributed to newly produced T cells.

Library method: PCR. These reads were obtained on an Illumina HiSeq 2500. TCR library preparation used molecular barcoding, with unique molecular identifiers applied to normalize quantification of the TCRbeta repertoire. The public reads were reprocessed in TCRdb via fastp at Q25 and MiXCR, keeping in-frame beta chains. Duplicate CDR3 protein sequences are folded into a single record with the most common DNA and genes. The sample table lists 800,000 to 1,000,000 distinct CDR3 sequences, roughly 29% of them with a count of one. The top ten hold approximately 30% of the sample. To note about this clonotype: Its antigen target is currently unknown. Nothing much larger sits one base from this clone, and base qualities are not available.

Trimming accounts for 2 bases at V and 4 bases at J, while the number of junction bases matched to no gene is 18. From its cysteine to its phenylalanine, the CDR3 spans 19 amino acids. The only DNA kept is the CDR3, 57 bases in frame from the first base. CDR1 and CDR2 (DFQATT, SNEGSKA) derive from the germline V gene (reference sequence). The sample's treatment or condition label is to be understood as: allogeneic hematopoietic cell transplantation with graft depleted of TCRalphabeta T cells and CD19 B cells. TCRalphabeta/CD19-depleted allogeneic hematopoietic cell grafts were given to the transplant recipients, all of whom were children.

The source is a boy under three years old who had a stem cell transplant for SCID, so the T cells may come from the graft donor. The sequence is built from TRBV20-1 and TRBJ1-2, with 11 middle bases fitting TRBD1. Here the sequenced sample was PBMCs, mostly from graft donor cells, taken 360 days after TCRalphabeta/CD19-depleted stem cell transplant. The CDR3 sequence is CSARSTDRTGGPHTYGYTF. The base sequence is TGCAGTGCTAGATCCACGGACCGGACAGGGGGCCCGCATACCTATGGCTACACCTTC.